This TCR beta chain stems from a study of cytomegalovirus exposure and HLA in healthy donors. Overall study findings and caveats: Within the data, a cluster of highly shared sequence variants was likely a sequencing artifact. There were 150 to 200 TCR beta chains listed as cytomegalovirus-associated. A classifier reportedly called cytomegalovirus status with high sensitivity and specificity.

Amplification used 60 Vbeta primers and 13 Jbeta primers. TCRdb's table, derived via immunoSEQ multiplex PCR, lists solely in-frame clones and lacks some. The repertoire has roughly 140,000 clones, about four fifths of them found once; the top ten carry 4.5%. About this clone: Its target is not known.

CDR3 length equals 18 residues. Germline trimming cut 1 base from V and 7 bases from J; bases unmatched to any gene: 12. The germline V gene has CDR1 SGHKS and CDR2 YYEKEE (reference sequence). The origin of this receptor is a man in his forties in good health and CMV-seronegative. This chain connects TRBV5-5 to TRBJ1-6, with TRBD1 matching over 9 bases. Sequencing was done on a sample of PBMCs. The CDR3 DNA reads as TGTGCCAGCAGCTTGAGGATGGGACAGGGAGAAAAGAATTCACCCCTCCACTTT. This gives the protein CASSLRMGQGEKNSPLHF.